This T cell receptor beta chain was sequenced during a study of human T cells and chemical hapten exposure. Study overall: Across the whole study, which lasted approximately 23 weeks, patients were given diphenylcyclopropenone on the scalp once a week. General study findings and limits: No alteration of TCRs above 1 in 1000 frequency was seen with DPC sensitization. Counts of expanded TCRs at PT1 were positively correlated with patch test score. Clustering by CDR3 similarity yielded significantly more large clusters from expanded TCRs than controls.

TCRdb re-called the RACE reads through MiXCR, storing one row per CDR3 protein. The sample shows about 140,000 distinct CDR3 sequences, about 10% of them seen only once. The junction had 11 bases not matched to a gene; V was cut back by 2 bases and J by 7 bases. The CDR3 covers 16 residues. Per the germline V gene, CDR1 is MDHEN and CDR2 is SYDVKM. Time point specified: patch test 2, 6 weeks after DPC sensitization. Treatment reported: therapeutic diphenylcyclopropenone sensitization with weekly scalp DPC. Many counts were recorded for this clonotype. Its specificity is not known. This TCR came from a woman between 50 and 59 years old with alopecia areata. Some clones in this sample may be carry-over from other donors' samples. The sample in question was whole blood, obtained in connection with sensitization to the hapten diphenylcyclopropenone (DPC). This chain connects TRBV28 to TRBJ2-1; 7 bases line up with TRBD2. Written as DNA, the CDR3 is TGTGCCAGCAGTTTAATCGCTAGCGGAGCCAGGAATGAGCAGTTCTTC. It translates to CASSLIASGARNEQFF.